These 14 T cell receptor beta chains were sequenced from one sample in a study of blood T cells in healthy people across ages. Together with a sample-barcoded 5' primer, a J-beta primer mix was included in a second PCR lasting roughly 6 to 12 cycles. MiXCR, applied by TCRdb to the 5' RACE reads, yields one record per CDR3 protein. Seen here are some 760,000 distinct CDR3 sequences, approximately 25% observed once, and the top ten hold more than 7.5%. The same sample was also studied in work on T cells of mothers and their children.

Input material: blood. Source of these receptors: a boy aged 5-17 years in good health.

This clonotype was detected a few times. The chain recombines TRBV20-1 with TRBJ2-1; weak D call: TRBD2 (6 bases). Germline CDR1 is DFQATT and CDR2 is SNEGSKA (reference sequence). The CDR3 contains 14 residues. V gave up 2 bases and J gave up 3 bases, with 11 bases separating them. CDR3 residues: CSARSGLNYNEQFF. CDR3 DNA sequence: TGCAGTGCTAGATCGGGACTGAACTACAATGAGCAGTTCTTC.

This clonotype has only one observation. One end of the junction does not line up with germline, which may come from a read error. V usage is TRBV12-3 or TRBV12-4 and J usage is TRBJ1-2; the D is unclear. CDR3 size: 11 residues. The CDR3 DNA reads as TGTGCCAGCAGTCTTAACTATAGCTACACCTTC. Amino acid sequence: CASSLNYSYTF.

The genes are TRBV6-5 and TRBJ2-3; perhaps D is TRBD1 or TRBD2 (5 bases each). V was trimmed by 4 bases and J by 6 bases, leaving 20 bases between them. Germline lookup yields CDR1 MNHEY and CDR2 SVGAGI. The CDR3 extends over 16 amino acids. The CDR3 here is CASSSPGVTGTDTQYF. CDR3 nucleotide sequence: TGTGCCAGCAGTTCCCCCGGGGTAACAGGAACGGATACGCAGTATTTT.

This chain connects TRBV7-3 to TRBJ2-6, with unresolved D. Germline loops: CDR1 SGHTA, CDR2 FQGTGA. The CDR3 length is 16 residues. Deletions cut 5 bases from V and 1 base from J, with 12 bases between. The CDR3 DNA reads TGTGCCAGCAGCCCAGGCCCCGTTTCTGGGGCCAACGTCCTGACTTTC. This codes for CASSPGPVSGANVLTF.

The J gene is TRBJ2-5, the V gene TRBV9; D is unclear. The J call may not be correct, given that the DNA end is closer to TRBJ2-1. The CDR3 runs to 11 residues. CDR1 SGDLS and CDR2 YYNGEE come from the germline V gene. CDR3 residues: CASSAAVEQFF. The CDR3 DNA sequence: TGTGCCAGCAGCGCAGCCGTTGAGCAGTTCTTC.

There are a few counts of this clonotype. V and J are TRBV7-2 and TRBJ2-5, with a tentative D call TRBD2 (5 bases). CDR3 length: 13 residues. The germline V gene has CDR1 SGHTA and CDR2 FQGNSA. Trimming took 5 bases from V and 5 from J, leaving 12 bases between them. The CDR3, as DNA: TGTGCCAGCAGCGAAAGGCGGGTGGAGACCCAGTACTTC. Translating it yields CASSERRVETQYF.

The chain joins TRBV5-1 to TRBJ1-4; D is unresolved. V gave up 0 bases and J gave up 4 bases, with 10 bases separating them. This CDR3 is built from 15 residues. Germline values: CDR1 SGHRS, CDR2 YFSETQ. The CDR3 DNA reads as TGCGCCAGCAGCTTGGTTGGGCCGAATAATGAAAAACTGTTTTTT. Translation gives CASSLVGPNNEKLFF.

This clonotype was seen a handful of times. The chain combines TRBV12-3 or TRBV12-4 with TRBJ2-3; 10 bases are shared with TRBD2. V lost 5 bases, J lost 0 bases, and 14 bases stayed unmatched. This CDR3 is built from 19 residues. The CDR3 region is CASSPQLAGRLFSTDTQYF. The CDR3 DNA reads as TGTGCCAGCAGTCCGCAACTAGCGGGGAGACTCTTTAGCACAGATACGCAGTATTTT.

This clonotype was seen more than once but under ten times. The V and J genes are TRBV7-2 and TRBJ2-7, with D possibly matching TRBD2 (5 bases). Trimming took off 4 bases at V and 5 bases at J, with 12 bases between the two ends. This CDR3 is 13 amino acids long. Germline CDR1 SGHTA, CDR2 FQGNSA. CDR3 region: CASSYTRSHEQYF. For the CDR3, the DNA is TGTGCCAGCAGCTACACTAGGAGCCACGAGCAGTACTTC.

V gene TRBV25-1 combines with J gene TRBJ2-3; D not resolved. The CDR3 has 13 residues. Germline V gene data show CDR1 as MGHDK and CDR2 as SYGVNS. V dropped 8 bases and J dropped 5 bases, with 14 bases sitting between them. The CDR3 DNA reads as TGTGCCAGCGATTCCCCATATATAGATACGCAGTATTTT. It codes for CASDSPYIDTQYF.

The genes are TRBV7-9 and TRBJ1-1, with no clear D. Trimming removed 7 bases from V and 11 bases from J, with 23 bases in between. There are 14 residues in the CDR3. Per the germline V gene, CDR1 is SEHNR and CDR2 is FQNEAQ (reference sequence). The CDR3 protein is CASTGGVAALNAFF. CDR3 coding DNA: TGTGCCAGCACCGGCGGGGTGGCGGCACTGAACGCTTTCTTT. The full variable domain, in which reference TRBV7-9 and TRBJ1-1 provide the parts outside the CDR3, is DTGVSQNPRHKITKRGQNVTFRCDPISEHNRLYWYRQTLGQGPEFLTYFQNEAQLEKSRLLSDRFSAERPKGSFSTLEIQRTEQGDSAMYLCASTGGVAALNAFFGQGTRLTVV.

This clonotype has more than one count but fewer than ten. CDR3 in amino acids: CSARGEYEQYF. The CDR3 DNA is TGCAGTGCCCGGGGGGAGTACGAGCAGTACTTC. This sequence joins TRBV20-1 and TRBJ2-7; 7 bases line up with TRBD2. Looked up from germline, CDR1 is DFQATT and CDR2 is SNEGSKA (reference sequence). The CDR3 length is 11 residues. Losses at the gene ends were 6 bases for V and 4 bases for J; bases not matched to a gene: 3.

Notes on this clonotype: Relative to the germline gene, one junction end is altered; a read error may explain this. This rearrangement joins TRBV20-1 to TRBJ1-1; D is ambiguous. Per germline, CDR1 DFQATT and CDR2 SNEGSKA (reference sequence). CDR3 length: 16 residues. The CDR3 DNA follows: TGCAGTGCTAGAGATCCCCTAGGAGGAGTGAACGCTGAAGCTTTCTTT. It is translated as CSARDPLGGVNAEAFF.

This clonotype was seen a handful of times. The chain has TRBV6-1 and TRBJ2-5; the D is unclear. The J call could be wrong; TRBJ2-7 is a better fit for the DNA end. This CDR3 is 13 amino acids long. Germline assignment: CDR1 MNHNS and CDR2 SASEGT. Here the CDR3 reads CASSEAPNYEQYF. In DNA form, the CDR3 reads TGTGCCAGCAGTGAAGCGCCGAATTACGAGCAGTACTTC.